This T cell receptor (beta chain) derives from a study of spatial heterogeneity in lung cancer. Study in general: Consistent detection of more beta-chain than alpha-chain sequences was observed. Findings and caveats of the study: Resection saw ubiquitous expanded tumor TCRs appear in blood more than follow-up did.

CDR1 and CDR2 from the germline V gene are KGHDR and SFDVKD. The CDR3 totals 16 residues. V was clipped by 1 base and J by 0 bases, with 9 bases between them. On this clonotype itself: The antigen is not known.

Time point indicated: sample taken at primary tumor resection. The sequenced material consisted of unsorted whole RNA from tumor, nontumor lung or frozen PBMC. The presence of a unique molecular identifier marked each TCR cDNA molecule. TCRdb re-analysed the 5' RACE reads in MiXCR, keeping a single row per CDR3 protein. This sample has over 50,000 distinct CDR3 sequences; around 6% occur once, and the top ten carry approximately 15%. The genes are TRBV24-1 and TRBJ2-1; D is uncertain. This clonotype was sampled from a female donor with early-stage non-small cell lung cancer. The sequenced sample was PBMCs, obtained at surgery. The CDR3 coding sequence is TGTGCCACCAGTGATTTCGGAACCCGCTCCTACAATGAGCAGTTCTTC. As protein: CATSDFGTRSYNEQFF.